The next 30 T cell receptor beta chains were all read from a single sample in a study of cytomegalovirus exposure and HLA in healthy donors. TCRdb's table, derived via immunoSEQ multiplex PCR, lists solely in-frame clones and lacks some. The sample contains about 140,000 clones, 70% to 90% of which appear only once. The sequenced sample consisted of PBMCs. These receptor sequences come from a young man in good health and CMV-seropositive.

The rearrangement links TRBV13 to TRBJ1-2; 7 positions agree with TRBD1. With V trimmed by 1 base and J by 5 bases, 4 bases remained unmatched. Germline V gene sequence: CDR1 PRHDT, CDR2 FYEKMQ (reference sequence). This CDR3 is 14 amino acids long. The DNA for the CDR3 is TGTGCCAGCAGCTTAGACAGGGGCCGATATGGCTACACCTTC. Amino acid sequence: CASSLDRGRYGYTF.

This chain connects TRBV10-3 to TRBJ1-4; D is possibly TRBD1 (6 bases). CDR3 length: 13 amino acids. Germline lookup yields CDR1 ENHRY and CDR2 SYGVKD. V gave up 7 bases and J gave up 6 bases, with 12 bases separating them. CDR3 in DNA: TGTGCCATCAACCGGGACATAGATGAAAAACTGTTTTTT. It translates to CAINRDIDEKLFF.

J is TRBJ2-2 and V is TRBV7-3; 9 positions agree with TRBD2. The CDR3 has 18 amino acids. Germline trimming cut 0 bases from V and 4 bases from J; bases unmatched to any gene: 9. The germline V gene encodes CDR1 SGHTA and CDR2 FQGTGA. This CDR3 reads CASSLTSLAGRGTGELFF. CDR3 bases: TGTGCCAGCAGCTTAACAAGCCTAGCGGGGCGGGGCACCGGGGAGCTGTTTTTT.

The CDR3 region is CASSAFRDTEAFF. The CDR3 DNA is TGTGCCAGCAGCGCTTTCAGGGACACTGAAGCTTTCTTT. This chain uses TRBV9 with TRBJ1-1; tentatively, D is TRBD1 (5 bases). Germline CDR1 reads SGDLS; CDR2 reads YYNGEE. The CDR3 runs to 13 residues. V was cut by 3 bases and J by 3 bases, with 9 bases left in between.

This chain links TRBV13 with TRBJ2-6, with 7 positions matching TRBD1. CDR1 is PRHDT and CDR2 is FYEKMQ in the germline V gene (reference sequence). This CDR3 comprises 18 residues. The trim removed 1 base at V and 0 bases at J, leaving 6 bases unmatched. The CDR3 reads CASSLVRDRDSGANVLTF. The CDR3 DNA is TGTGCCAGCAGCTTAGTTCGGGACAGAGACTCTGGGGCCAACGTCCTGACTTTC.

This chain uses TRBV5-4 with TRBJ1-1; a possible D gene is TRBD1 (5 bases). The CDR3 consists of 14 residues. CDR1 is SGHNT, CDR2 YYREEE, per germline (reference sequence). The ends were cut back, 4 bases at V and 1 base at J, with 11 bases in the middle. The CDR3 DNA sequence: TGTGCCAGCAGCCCGGACACTAAGAACACTGAAGCTTTCTTT. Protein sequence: CASSPDTKNTEAFF.

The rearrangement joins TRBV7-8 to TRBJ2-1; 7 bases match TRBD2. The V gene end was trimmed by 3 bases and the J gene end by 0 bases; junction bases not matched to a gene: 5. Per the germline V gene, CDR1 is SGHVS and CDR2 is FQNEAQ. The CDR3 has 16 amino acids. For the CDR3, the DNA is TGTGCCAGCAGCTTTATCGGGAGGATCTCCTACAATGAGCAGTTCTTC. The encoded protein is CASSFIGRISYNEQFF.

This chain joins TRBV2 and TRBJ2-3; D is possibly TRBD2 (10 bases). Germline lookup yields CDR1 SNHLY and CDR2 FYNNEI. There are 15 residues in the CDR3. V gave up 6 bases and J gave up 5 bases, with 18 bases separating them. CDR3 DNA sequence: TGTGCCAGCAGACTACTAGCGGGACAGGGAGATACGCAGTATTTT. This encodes CASRLLAGQGDTQYF.

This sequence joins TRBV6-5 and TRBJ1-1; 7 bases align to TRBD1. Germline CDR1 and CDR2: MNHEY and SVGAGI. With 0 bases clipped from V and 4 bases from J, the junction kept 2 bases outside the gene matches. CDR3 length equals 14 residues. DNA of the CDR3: TGTGCCAGCAGTTACTCGGAGGGGGCCACTGAAGCTTTCTTT. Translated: CASSYSEGATEAFF.

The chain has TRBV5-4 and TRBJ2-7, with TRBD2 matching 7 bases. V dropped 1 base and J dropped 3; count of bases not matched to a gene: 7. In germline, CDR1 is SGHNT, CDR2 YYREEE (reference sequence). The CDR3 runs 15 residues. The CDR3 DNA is TGTGCCAGCAGCTTGCGAGCGGGGAAAGACTACGAGCAGTACTTC. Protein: CASSLRAGKDYEQYF.

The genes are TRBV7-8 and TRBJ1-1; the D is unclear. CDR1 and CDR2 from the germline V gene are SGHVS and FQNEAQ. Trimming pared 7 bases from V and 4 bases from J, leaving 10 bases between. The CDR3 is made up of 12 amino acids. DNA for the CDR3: TGTGCCAGCACCACGGTCGGCACTGAAGCTTTCTTT. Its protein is CASTTVGTEAFF.

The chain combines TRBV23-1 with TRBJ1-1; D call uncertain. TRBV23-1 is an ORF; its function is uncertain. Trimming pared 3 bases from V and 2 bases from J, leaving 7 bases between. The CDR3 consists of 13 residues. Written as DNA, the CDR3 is TGCGCCAGCAGTCAGTGGCTTAACACTGAAGCTTTCTTT. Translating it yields CASSQWLNTEAFF.

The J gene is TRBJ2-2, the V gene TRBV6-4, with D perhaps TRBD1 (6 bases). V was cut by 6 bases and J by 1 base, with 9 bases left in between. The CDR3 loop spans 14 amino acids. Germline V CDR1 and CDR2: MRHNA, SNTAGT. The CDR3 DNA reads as TGTGCCAGCAGCCGGACAGTGAACACCGGGGAGCTGTTTTTT. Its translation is CASSRTVNTGELFF.

In DNA form, the CDR3 reads TGCGCCAGCAGCCCGACAGTTCAAGAGACCCAGTACTTC. Residues: CASSPTVQETQYF. V usage is TRBV5-1 and J usage is TRBJ2-5, with D possibly being TRBD1 (5 bases). Trimming took off 4 bases at V and 2 bases at J, with 9 bases between the two ends. The germline V gene has CDR1 SGHRS and CDR2 YFSETQ. This CDR3 has 13 amino acids.

CDR3 coding DNA: TGCGCCAGCAGCTTCTCGGGGGATCAAGAGACCCAGTACTTC. This translates into CASSFSGDQETQYF. This chain uses TRBV5-1 with TRBJ2-5; D possibly corresponds to TRBD2 (6 bases). CDR1 and CDR2 (germline): SGHRS, YFSETQ. This CDR3 spans 14 amino acids. With 2 bases removed from V and 2 bases from J, the gap between germline ends came to 10 bases. The whole variable domain, filled in from reference TRBV5-1 and TRBJ2-5, reads KAGVTQTPRYLIKTRGQQVTLSCSPISGHRSVSWYQQTPGQGLQFLFEYFSETQRNKGNFPGRFSGRQFSNSRSEMNVSTLELGDSALYLCASSFSGDQETQYFGPGTRLLVL.

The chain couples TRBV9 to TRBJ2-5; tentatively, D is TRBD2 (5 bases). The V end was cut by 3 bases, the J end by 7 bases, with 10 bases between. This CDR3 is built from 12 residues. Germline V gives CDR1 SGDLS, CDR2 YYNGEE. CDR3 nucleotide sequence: TGTGCCAGCAGCGGGACTCCGGGGACCCAGTACTTC. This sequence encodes CASSGTPGTQYF.

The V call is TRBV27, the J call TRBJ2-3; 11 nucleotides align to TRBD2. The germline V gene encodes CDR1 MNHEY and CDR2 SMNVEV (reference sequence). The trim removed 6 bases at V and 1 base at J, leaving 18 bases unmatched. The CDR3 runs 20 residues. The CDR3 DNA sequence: TGTGCCAGCAGACGCTTGACTAGCGGGGACCAGGCGGCTGGCACAGATACGCAGTATTTT. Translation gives CASRRLTSGDQAAGTDTQYF.

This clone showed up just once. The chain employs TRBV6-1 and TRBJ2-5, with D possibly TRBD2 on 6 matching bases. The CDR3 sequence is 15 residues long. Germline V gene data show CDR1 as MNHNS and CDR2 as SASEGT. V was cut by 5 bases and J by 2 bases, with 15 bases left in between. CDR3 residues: CASSPPLGTQETQYF. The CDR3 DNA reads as TGTGCCAGCAGTCCTCCTCTTGGGACTCAAGAGACCCAGTACTTC.

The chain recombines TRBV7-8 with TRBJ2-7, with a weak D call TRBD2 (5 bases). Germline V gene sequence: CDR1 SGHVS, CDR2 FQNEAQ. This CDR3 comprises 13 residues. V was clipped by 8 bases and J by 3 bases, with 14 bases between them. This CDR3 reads CASRPGVRYEQYF. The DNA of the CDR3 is TGTGCCAGCCGTCCCGGGGTACGCTACGAGCAGTACTTC.

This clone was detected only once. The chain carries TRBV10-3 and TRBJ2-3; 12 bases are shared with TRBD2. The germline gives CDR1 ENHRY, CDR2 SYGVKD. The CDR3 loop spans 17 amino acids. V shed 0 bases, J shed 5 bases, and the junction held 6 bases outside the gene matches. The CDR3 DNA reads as TGTGCCATCAGTGAGTCGAAACTAGCGGGAGGAGGAGATACGCAGTATTTT. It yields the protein CAISESKLAGGGDTQYF.

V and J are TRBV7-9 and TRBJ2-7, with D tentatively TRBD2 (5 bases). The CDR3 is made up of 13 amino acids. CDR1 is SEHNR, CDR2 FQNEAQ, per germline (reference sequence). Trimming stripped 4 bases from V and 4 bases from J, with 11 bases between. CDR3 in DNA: TGTGCCAGCAGCTCCCCCGGGATTTACGAGCAGTACTTC. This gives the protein CASSSPGIYEQYF.

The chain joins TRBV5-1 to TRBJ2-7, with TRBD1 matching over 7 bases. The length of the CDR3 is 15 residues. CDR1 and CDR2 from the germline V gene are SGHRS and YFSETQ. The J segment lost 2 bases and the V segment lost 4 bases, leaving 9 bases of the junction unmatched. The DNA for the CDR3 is TGCGCCAGCAGCATCTCTCCGGGACAGCCCTACGAGCAGTACTTC. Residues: CASSISPGQPYEQYF.

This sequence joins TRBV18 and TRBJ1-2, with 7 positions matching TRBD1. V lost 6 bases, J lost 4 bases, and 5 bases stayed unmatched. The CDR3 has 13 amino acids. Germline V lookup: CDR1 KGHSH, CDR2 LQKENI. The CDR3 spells CASSGGQSYGYTF. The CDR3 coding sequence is TGTGCCAGCTCCGGGGGACAGTCCTATGGCTACACCTTC.

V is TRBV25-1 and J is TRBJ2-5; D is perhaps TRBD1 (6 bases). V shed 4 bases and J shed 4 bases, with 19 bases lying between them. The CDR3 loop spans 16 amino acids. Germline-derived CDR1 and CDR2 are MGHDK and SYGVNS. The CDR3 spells CASSALYSGQGETQYF. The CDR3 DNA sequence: TGTGCCAGCAGTGCGCTCTACTCGGGACAAGGAGAGACCCAGTACTTC.

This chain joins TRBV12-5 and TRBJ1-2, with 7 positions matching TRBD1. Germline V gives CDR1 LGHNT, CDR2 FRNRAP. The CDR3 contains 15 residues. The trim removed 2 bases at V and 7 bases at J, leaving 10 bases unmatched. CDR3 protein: CASGLPTTGSLGYTF. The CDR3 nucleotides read TGTGCTAGTGGTTTGCCCACGACAGGGTCCCTTGGCTACACCTTC.

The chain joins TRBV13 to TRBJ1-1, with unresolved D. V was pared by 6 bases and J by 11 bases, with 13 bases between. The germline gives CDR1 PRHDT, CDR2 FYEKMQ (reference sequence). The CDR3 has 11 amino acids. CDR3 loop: CASSSDQRAFF. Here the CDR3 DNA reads TGTGCCAGCAGTTCGGACCAGCGGGCTTTCTTT.

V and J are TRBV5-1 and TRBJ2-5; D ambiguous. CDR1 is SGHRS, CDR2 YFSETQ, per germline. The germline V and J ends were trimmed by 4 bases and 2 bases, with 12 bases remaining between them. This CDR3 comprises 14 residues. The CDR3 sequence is CASSPVHGQETQYF. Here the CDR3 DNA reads TGCGCCAGCAGCCCGGTGCACGGTCAAGAGACCCAGTACTTC.

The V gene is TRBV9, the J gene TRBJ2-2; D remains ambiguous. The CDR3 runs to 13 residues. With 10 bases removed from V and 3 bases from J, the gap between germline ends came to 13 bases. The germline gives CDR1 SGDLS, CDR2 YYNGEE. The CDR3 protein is CAGSTEYTGELFF. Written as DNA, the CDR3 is TGTGCCGGGTCCACGGAGTACACCGGGGAGCTGTTTTTT.

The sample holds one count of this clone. In DNA, the CDR3 is TGTGCCAGCAGTAGAAATAGCGGCGCGAACACCGGGGAGCTGTTTTTT. Residues: CASSRNSGANTGELFF. The chain is built from TRBV28 and TRBJ2-2, with TRBD2 as a possible D gene (6 bases). V was cut by 5 bases and J by 0 bases, with 13 bases left in between. Germline CDR1 reads MDHEN; CDR2 reads SYDVKM. CDR3 length: 16 residues.

The CDR3 bases are TGTGCCAGCAGTACTCCGCCTGGGGGAGGGACCTACAATGAGCAGTTCTTC. Protein: CASSTPPGGGTYNEQFF. V gene TRBV28 combines with J gene TRBJ2-1; 7 bases are shared with TRBD2. J gave up 2 bases and V 5 bases, and 12 bases lay outside the gene matches. The germline gives CDR1 MDHEN, CDR2 SYDVKM. The CDR3 is 17 amino acids.